One sample yielded the 20 T cell receptor beta chains listed below, sequenced in a study of blood T cell repertoires in COVID-19. TCRdb keeps only in-frame clones here, not all; method: immunoSEQ multiplex PCR. Found here are approximately 390,000 clones, roughly 87% of them singletons; the top ten hold 2% to 2.5%. Material for sequencing was PBMCs or T cells enriched from blood (not recorded which). Source of these receptors: a woman aged 40 to 50 with acute COVID-19.

V and J are TRBV5-1 and TRBJ1-4; tentative D call: TRBD1 (6 bases). Germline CDR1 reads SGHRS; CDR2 reads YFSETQ. Trimming removed 4 bases from V and 7 bases from J, with 17 bases in between. The CDR3 covers 15 residues. The CDR3 loop is CASSNRTAQGEKLFF. The CDR3, as DNA: TGCGCCAGCAGCAACCGGACAGCTCAGGGTGAAAAACTGTTTTTT.

The J gene is TRBJ2-1, the V gene TRBV10-3; unclear D gene. The CDR3 consists of 13 residues. From germline, CDR1 is ENHRY and CDR2 SYGVKD. The germline V and J ends were trimmed by 4 bases and 1 base, with 5 bases remaining between them. CDR3 in amino acids: CAISAESYNEQFF. The CDR3 DNA reads as TGTGCCATCAGTGCTGAGTCCTACAATGAGCAGTTCTTC.

The V gene is TRBV2, the J gene TRBJ2-5; perhaps TRBD2 as D (6 bases). The CDR3 extends over 16 amino acids. The ends were cut back, 7 bases at V and 4 bases at J, with 22 bases in the middle. Looked up from germline, CDR1 is SNHLY and CDR2 is FYNNEI. The CDR3 protein is CASTLGGSSQGETQYF. The CDR3 bases are TGTGCCAGCACCCTGGGAGGTAGTAGCCAGGGAGAGACCCAGTACTTC.

This clone is a singleton in its sample. The genes are TRBV7-2 and TRBJ2-7; 8 bases map to TRBD1. The CDR3 has 15 residues. Germline V CDR1 and CDR2: SGHTA, FQGNSA. V lost 2 bases to trimming and J lost 6 bases; unmatched junction nucleotides: 9. This chain's CDR3 is CASSLQTGQGREQYF. CDR3 nucleotides: TGTGCCAGCAGCTTACAGACCGGACAGGGACGCGAGCAGTACTTC.

The V gene is TRBV10-2, the J gene TRBJ1-2; tentative D call: TRBD1 (5 bases). There are 13 residues in the CDR3. The germline V and J ends were trimmed by 2 bases and 6 bases, with 10 bases remaining between them. CDR1 WSHSY and CDR2 SAAADI come from the germline V gene. The CDR3, as DNA: TGCGCCAGCAGTGAGGGAGGGGCAGATGGCTACACCTTC. Amino acids: CASSEGGADGYTF.

This clone showed up just once. The V gene is TRBV2, the J gene TRBJ1-5; 8 bases agree with TRBD1. After removal of 7 bases from V and 0 bases from J, the junction contained 5 bases not matched to a gene. Germline CDR1 reads SNHLY; CDR2 reads FYNNEI. The CDR3 consists of 15 residues. This chain's CDR3 is CASNDRGPSNQPQHF. The DNA of the CDR3 is TGTGCCAGCAACGACAGGGGACCTAGCAATCAGCCCCAGCATTTT.

V gene TRBV4-2 combines with J gene TRBJ1-1, with 9 bases identical to TRBD1. Germline trimming cut 4 bases from V and 1 base from J; bases unmatched to any gene: 10. This CDR3 region has 17 residues. CDR1 LGHNA and CDR2 YNFKEQ come from the germline V gene. CDR3 sequence: CASSRSGTGTTNTEAFF. CDR3 DNA sequence: TGTGCCAGCAGCCGCTCCGGGACAGGGACCACGAACACTGAAGCTTTCTTT.

This sequence joins TRBV19 and TRBJ2-6, with 7 bases that match TRBD1. Germline CDR1 reads LNHDA; CDR2 reads SQIVND (reference sequence). The V segment lost 8 bases and the J segment 2 bases; nucleotides outside the gene matches: 6. CDR3 size: 15 residues. The CDR3 region is CASQPQGAGANVLTF. DNA for the CDR3: TGTGCCAGTCAACCCCAGGGGGCTGGGGCCAACGTCCTGACTTTC.

The chain uses TRBV25-1 and TRBJ2-5; 10 positions agree with TRBD1. From germline, CDR1 is MGHDK and CDR2 SYGVNS. The CDR3 is made up of 16 amino acids. The junction had 8 bases not matched to a gene; V was cut back by 3 bases and J by 4 bases. CDR3 bases: TGTGCCAGCAGTGACCTCTCGACAGGGGGCGGAGAGACCCAGTACTTC. Its translation is CASSDLSTGGGETQYF. Filled out from reference TRBV25-1 and TRBJ2-5, the complete variable domain reads EADIYQTPRYLVIGTGKKITLECSQTMGHDKMYWYQQDPGMELHLIHYSYGVNSTEKGDLSSESTVSRIRTEHFPLTLESARPSHTSQYLCASSDLSTGGGETQYFGPGTRLLVL.

This rearrangement joins TRBV4-1 to TRBJ2-4; D gene uncertain. From germline, CDR1 is MGHRA and CDR2 YSYEKL. CDR3 length equals 15 residues. The V gene lost 2 bases and the J gene lost 0 bases, with 8 bases spanning the gap. The CDR3 coding sequence is TGCGCCAGCAGCCAACCGACGGGAGCCAAAAACATTCAGTACTTC. This sequence encodes CASSQPTGAKNIQYF.

The CDR3 DNA follows: TGTGCCAGCAGTGAATTGGCCGGACAGGGGGCAGATACGCAGTATTTT. Translating it yields CASSELAGQGADTQYF. The rearrangement uses TRBV25-1 and TRBJ2-3, with 10 bases identical to TRBD1. The germline V gene encodes CDR1 MGHDK and CDR2 SYGVNS. The CDR3 runs 16 residues. V lost 1 base and J lost 4; bases outside the gene matches: 5.

The chain has TRBV30 and TRBJ1-3; 10 bases fit TRBD1. The CDR3 sequence is 15 residues long. Per germline, CDR1 GTSNPN and CDR2 SVGIG (reference sequence). The junction had 4 bases not matched to a gene; V was cut back by 2 bases and J by 3 bases. The CDR3 protein is CAWSPDRGLGNTIYF. In nucleotides, the CDR3 is TGTGCCTGGAGTCCTGACAGGGGGCTTGGAAACACCATATATTTT.

This chain connects TRBV2 to TRBJ2-2; tentative D call: TRBD1 (5 bases). Looked up from germline, CDR1 is SNHLY and CDR2 is FYNNEI. Trimming left V 7 bases short and J 0 bases short, with 9 bases between. The CDR3 loop spans 14 amino acids. This CDR3 reads CASTGHSNTGELFF. The CDR3 DNA reads TGTGCCAGCACTGGACATTCGAACACCGGGGAGCTGTTTTTT.

The rearrangement uses TRBV7-9 and TRBJ2-7; 11 bases are a match to TRBD2. J was trimmed by 6 bases and V by 0 bases; bases with no gene match: 4. The CDR3 is 15 amino acids. The germline CDR1 and CDR2 sequences are SEHNR and FQNEAQ (reference sequence). CDR3 loop: CASSLASGGVSEQYF. The DNA for the CDR3 is TGTGCCAGCAGCTTAGCTAGCGGGGGGGTGAGCGAGCAGTACTTC. Complete variable domain (other parts from reference TRBV7-9 and TRBJ2-7): DTGVSQNPRHKITKRGQNVTFRCDPISEHNRLYWYRQTLGQGPEFLTYFQNEAQLEKSRLLSDRFSAERPKGSFSTLEIQRTEQGDSAMYLCASSLASGGVSEQYFGPGTRLTVT.

V gene TRBV19 combines with J gene TRBJ1-4, with D unclear. Germline values: CDR1 LNHDA, CDR2 SQIVND (reference sequence). The CDR3 length is 10 residues. Trimming stripped 7 bases from V and 7 bases from J, with 4 bases between. For the CDR3, the DNA is TGTGCCAGTACCGGTGAAAAACTGTTTTTT. It specifies CASTGEKLFF. Based on the CDR3 plus reference TRBV19 and TRBJ1-4, the full variable domain is DGGITQSPKYLFRKEGQNVTLSCEQNLNHDAMYWYRQDPGQGLRLIYYSQIVNDFQKGDIAEGYSVSREKKESFPLTVTSAQKNPTAFYLCASTGEKLFFGSGTQLSVL.

The chain recombines TRBV2 with TRBJ1-1; tentatively, D is TRBD1 (6 bases). Trimming removed 5 bases at V and 1 base at J, with 11 bases between. The CDR3 consists of 14 residues. CDR1 is SNHLY and CDR2 is FYNNEI in the germline V gene. The chain's CDR3 is CASSFSTGNTEAFF. The CDR3 DNA follows: TGTGCCAGCAGTTTCTCGACAGGGAACACTGAAGCTTTCTTT. The variable domain in full, completed from reference TRBV2 and TRBJ1-1, reads EPEVTQTPSHQVTQMGQEVILRCVPISNHLYFYWYRQILGQKVEFLVSFYNNEISEKSEIFDDQFSVERPDGSNFTLKIRSTKLEDSAMYFCASSFSTGNTEAFFGQGTRLTVV.

The chain joins TRBV12-3 or TRBV12-4 to TRBJ2-2; 8 nucleotides align to TRBD1. This CDR3 is built from 13 residues. J lost 2 bases, V lost 11 bases, and 4 bases had no gene match. For the CDR3, the DNA is TGTGCCGGAGGGACAGGCAACACCGGGGAGCTGTTTTTT. It is translated as CAGGTGNTGELFF.

This clone has just a few counts. CDR3 region: CASSTWRGRVNTEAFF. The DNA of the CDR3 is TGTGCCAGTAGCACCTGGAGGGGGCGGGTGAACACTGAAGCTTTCTTT. V usage is TRBV19 and J usage is TRBJ1-1, with 7 bases identical to TRBD1. Looked up from germline, CDR1 is LNHDA and CDR2 is SQIVND (reference sequence). This CDR3 contains 16 residues. V was pared by 6 bases and J by 0 bases, with 10 bases of the junction left unmatched. Variable domain in full (rest from reference TRBV19 and TRBJ1-1): DGGITQSPKYLFRKEGQNVTLSCEQNLNHDAMYWYRQDPGQGLRLIYYSQIVNDFQKGDIAEGYSVSREKKESFPLTVTSAQKNPTAFYLCASSTWRGRVNTEAFFGQGTRLTVV.

The CDR3 DNA follows: TGTGCTAGTGGTTGGGGCGCCGTTAACTATGGCTACACCTTC. Translating it yields CASGWGAVNYGYTF. The chain recombines TRBV12-5 with TRBJ1-2, with TRBD1 as a possible D gene (5 bases). V lost 4 bases, J lost 1 base, and 10 bases lay in between. This CDR3 region has 14 residues. Germline V gives CDR1 LGHNT, CDR2 FRNRAP.

This chain connects TRBV19 to TRBJ1-1; TRBD1 agrees at 7 bases. This CDR3 has 11 residues. Germline CDR1 and CDR2: LNHDA and SQIVND (reference sequence). V shed 6 bases and J 9 bases; nucleotides not matched to a gene: 4. CDR3 DNA sequence: TGTGCCAGTAGCAGACAGGGAAAAGCTTTCTTT. Translating it yields CASSRQGKAFF.